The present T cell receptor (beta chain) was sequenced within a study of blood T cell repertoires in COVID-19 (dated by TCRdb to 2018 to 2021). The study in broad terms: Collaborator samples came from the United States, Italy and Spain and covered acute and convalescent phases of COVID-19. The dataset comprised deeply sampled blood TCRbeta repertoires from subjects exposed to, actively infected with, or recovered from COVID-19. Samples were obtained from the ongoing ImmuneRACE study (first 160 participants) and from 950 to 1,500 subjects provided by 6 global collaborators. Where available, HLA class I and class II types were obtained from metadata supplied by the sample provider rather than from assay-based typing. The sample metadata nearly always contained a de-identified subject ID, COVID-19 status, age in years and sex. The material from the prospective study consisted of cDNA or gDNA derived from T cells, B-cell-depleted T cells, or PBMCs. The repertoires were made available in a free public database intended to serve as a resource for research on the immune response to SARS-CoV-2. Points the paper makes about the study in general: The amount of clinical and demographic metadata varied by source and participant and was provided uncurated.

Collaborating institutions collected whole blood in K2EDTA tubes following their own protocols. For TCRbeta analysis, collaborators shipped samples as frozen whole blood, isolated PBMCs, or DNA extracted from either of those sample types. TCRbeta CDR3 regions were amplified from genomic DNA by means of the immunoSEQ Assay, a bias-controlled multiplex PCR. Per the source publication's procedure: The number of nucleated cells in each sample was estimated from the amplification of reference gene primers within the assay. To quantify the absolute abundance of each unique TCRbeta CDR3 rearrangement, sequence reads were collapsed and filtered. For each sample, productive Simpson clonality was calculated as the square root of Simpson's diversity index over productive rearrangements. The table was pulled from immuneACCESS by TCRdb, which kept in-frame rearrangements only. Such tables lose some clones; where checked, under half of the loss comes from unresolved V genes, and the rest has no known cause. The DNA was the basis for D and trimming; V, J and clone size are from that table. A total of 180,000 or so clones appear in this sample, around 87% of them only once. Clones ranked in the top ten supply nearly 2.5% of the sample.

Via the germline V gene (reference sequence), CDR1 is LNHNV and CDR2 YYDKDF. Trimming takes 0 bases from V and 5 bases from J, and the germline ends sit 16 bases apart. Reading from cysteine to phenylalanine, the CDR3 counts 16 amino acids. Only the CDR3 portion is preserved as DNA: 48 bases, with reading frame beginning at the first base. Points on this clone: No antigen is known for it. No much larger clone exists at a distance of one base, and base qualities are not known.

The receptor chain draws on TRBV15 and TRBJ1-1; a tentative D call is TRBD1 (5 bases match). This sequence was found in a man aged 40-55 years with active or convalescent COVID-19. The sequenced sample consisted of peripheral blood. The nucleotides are TGTGCCACCAGCAGAGATTATACATGGGGGGTGACTGAAGCTTTCTTT. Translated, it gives CATSRDYTWGVTEAFF. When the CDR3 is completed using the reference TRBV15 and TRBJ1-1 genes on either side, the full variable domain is DAMVIQNPRYQVTQFGKPVTLSCSQTLNHNVMYWYQQKSSQAPKLLFHYYDKDFNNEADTPDNFQSRRPNTSFCFLDIRSPGLGDTAMYLCATSRDYTWGVTEAFFGQGTRLTVV.